This TCR beta chain was identified during a study of metastatic and nonmetastatic thyroid tumors. Overall study context: Repertoires of blood and of tissue (tumor or nodule) from malignant and benign thyroid patients were compared. Study-level findings and limits: The reported finding was significantly higher TCR beta diversity in malignant thyroid tumors relative to benign nodules, in blood and tumor.

TCRdb re-called clones from the PCR reads using MiXCR. The data contain about 27,000 clones, around 16% of them singletons. This clone was counted at least ten times. What it recognizes is unknown. J gave up 0 bases and V 0 bases, and 1 base lay outside the gene matches. CDR3 length equals 16 residues. Germline V gene data show CDR1 as MGHRA and CDR2 as YSYEKL. Thyroid surgery took place with no prior treatment in any patient. Sequencing was carried out using blood. The receptor comes from a male donor with papillary thyroid cancer or a benign thyroid nodule (not recorded which). Some clones in this sample may be carry-over from other donors' samples. The chain uses TRBV4-1 and TRBJ2-1; 8 bases fit TRBD2. In nucleotides, the CDR3 is TGCGCCAGCAGCCAAGAACTAGCGGACTCCTACAATGAGCAGTTCTTC. Encoded protein: CASSQELADSYNEQFF.